This TCR beta chain derives from a study of blood T cell repertoires in COVID-19. Overall study: T cells, B-cell-depleted T cells, or PBMCs provided the cDNA or gDNA that served as material.

CDR1 is SGHRS, CDR2 YFSETQ, per germline. The V and J ends lost 6 bases and 5 bases, in that order; junction bases with no gene match: 10. The CDR3 length is 15 residues. Original processing notes: Using reference gene primer amplification, nucleated cell counts were estimated. The assay was immunoSEQ multiplex PCR, and TCRdb's table has in-frame clones only and misses some. V and J calls and clone size are given by that table; D and trimming were obtained from the DNA. The sample lists 200,000 to 300,000 clones; 80% to 90% were seen once. Recruitment covered roughly 24 US areas and drew participants whose ages spanned 18 to 89 years.

The receptor was isolated from a woman in her twenties or thirties with acute COVID-19. Material: PBMCs or T cells enriched from blood (not recorded which). The chain joins TRBV5-1 to TRBJ2-3; 9 nucleotides agree with TRBD2. CDR3 in DNA: TGCGCCAGCAAGTGGCGGGGGGGCCGGGGAGATACGCAGTATTTT. Its protein product is CASKWRGGRGDTQYF.